This T cell receptor beta chain appears in the sequencing data of a study of shared clonotypes between healthy human individuals. This CDR3 spans 13 amino acids. With V trimmed by 6 bases and J by 6 bases, 7 bases remained unmatched. The germline V gene has CDR1 MNHEY and CDR2 SMNVEV (reference sequence). Notes on the study in general: Sampling involved blood alone; tissue repertoires likely differ. The donor pool, a small one, limited the genetic and exposure-history diversity represented.

Sorted-subset replicate PCRs used roughly 220 ng DNA, some 33,000 T cell genomes. Profiled with immunoSEQ multiplex PCR; TCRdb holds only in-frame clones, not every one. The sample lists about 990,000 clones, around three quarters occurring once. As for this clone: Antigen unknown.

The chain uses TRBV27 and TRBJ1-2, with 7 positions matching TRBD1. The source of this sequence is a man between 18 and 35 years old in good health. Some clones in this sample may be carry-over from other donors' samples. What was sequenced was memory CD4+ T cells from PBMCs. As to subset: CD45RA-negative fraction. The CDR3 spells CASRKGGVDGYTF. For the CDR3, the DNA is TGTGCCAGCAGGAAAGGGGGCGTCGATGGCTACACCTTC.